The present TCR beta chain was sequenced within a study of cytomegalovirus exposure and HLA in healthy donors. The CDR3 is 15 amino acids. Trimming stripped 2 bases from V and 5 bases from J, with 15 bases between. Germline-derived CDR1 and CDR2 are MDHEN and SYDVKM. This clone was recorded once. The primer mix had 60 Vbeta and 13 Jbeta primers. Assay used: immunoSEQ multiplex PCR; TCRdb lists only in-frame clones, some missing. The repertoire holds 150,000 to 200,000 clones, with around 87% as singletons. This sequence joins TRBV28 and TRBJ2-5; weak D call: TRBD1 (6 bases). The specimen was PBMCs. The receptor comes from a boy between 2 and 10 years old in good health and CMV-seronegative. CDR3 nucleotide sequence: TGTGCCAGCAGTTTAGGGGGCGGTTACTTGGAGACCCAGTACTTC. It translates to CASSLGGGYLETQYF.